This T cell receptor (beta chain) derives from a study of blood T cell repertoires in COVID-19. Study in general: The United States, Italy and Spain provided the acute and convalescent COVID-19 samples. Sources were T cells, B-cell-depleted T cells, or PBMCs; the material itself was cDNA or gDNA.

Original analysis: Amplification from reference gene primers served as the basis for estimated nucleated cell counts. Some clones are missing from TCRdb's copy, which holds only in-frame ones; the method was immunoSEQ multiplex PCR. V and J calls and clone size follow that table, whereas D and trimming were derived from the DNA. The sample includes approximately 300,000 clones, 80% to 95% of them seen just once. Those enrolled in Seattle joined during active infection and were followed longitudinally afterward. The sample consisted of peripheral blood. This clonotype was sampled from a woman aged 25 to 39 with COVID-19, enrolled during active disease.

The CDR3 is CASSSGQGPYEQYF. In DNA form, the CDR3 reads TGTGCCAGCAGTTCGGGACAGGGCCCCTACGAGCAGTACTTC. The chain carries TRBV6-6 and TRBJ2-7, with 9 bases fitting TRBD1. Germline loops: CDR1 MNHNY, CDR2 SVGAGI (reference sequence). The V segment lost 4 bases and the J segment 2 bases; nucleotides outside the gene matches: 3. The CDR3 sequence is 14 residues long.